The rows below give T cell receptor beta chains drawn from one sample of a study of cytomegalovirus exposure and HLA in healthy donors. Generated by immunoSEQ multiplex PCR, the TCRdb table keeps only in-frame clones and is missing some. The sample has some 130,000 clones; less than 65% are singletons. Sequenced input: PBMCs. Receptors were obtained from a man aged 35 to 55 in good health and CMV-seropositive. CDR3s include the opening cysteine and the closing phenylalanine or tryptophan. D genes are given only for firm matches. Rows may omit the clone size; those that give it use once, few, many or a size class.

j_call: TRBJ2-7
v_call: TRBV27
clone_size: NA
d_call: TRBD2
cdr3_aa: CASSRTSGRSYEQYF
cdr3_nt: TGTGCCAGCAGCCGTACTAGCGGAAGATCCTACGAGCAGTACTTC

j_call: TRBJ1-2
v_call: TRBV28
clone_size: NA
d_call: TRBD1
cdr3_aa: CASRWTGGQGYTF
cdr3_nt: TGTGCCAGCAGGTGGACAGGGGGCCAGGGCTACACCTTC

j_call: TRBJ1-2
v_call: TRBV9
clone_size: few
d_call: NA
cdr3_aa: CASSPSDTSRDTF
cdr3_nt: TGTGCCAGCAGCCCATCGGACACCTCGAGAGACACCTTC

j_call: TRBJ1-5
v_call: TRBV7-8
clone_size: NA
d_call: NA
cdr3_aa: CASSLEAGSQPQHF
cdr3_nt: TGTGCCAGCAGCTTAGAGGCAGGGTCTCAGCCCCAGCATTTT

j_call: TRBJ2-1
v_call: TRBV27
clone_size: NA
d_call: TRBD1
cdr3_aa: CASSVTGERGRQFF
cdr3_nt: TGTGCCAGCAGTGTCACAGGGGAAAGGGGGCGTCAGTTCTTC

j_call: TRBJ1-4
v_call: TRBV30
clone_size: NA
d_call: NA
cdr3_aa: CAWKGWTVPNEKLFF
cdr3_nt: TGTGCCTGGAAAGGCTGGACAGTCCCGAATGAAAAACTGTTTTTT

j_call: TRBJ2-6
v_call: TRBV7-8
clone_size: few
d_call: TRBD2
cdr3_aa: CASPRSGARSGANVLTF
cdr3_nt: TGTGCCAGCCCACGAAGCGGGGCCCGCTCTGGGGCCAACGTCCTGACTTTC

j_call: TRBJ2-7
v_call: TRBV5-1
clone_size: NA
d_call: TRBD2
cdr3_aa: CASSLGPLAGAAYEQYF
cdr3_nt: TGCGCCAGCAGCTTGGGGCCACTAGCGGGGGCCGCCTACGAGCAGTACTTC

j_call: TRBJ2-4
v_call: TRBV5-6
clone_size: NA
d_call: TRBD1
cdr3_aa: CASSAGQDGRLAKNIQYF
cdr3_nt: TGTGCCAGCAGCGCGGGACAGGACGGGCGTTTAGCCAAAAACATTCAGTACTTC

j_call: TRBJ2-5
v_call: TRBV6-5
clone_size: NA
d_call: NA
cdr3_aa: CASTRGRLMEQYF
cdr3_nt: TGTGCCAGCACCAGGGGACGGCTCATGGAGCAGTACTTC

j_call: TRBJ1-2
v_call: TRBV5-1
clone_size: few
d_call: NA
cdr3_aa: CASSLGQYGYTF
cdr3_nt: TGCGCCAGCAGCTTGGGACAGTACGGCTACACCTTC

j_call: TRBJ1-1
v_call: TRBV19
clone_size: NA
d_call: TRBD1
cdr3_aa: CASKDQGQGNTEAFF
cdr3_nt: TGTGCCAGTAAAGATCAGGGACAGGGGAACACTGAAGCTTTCTTT

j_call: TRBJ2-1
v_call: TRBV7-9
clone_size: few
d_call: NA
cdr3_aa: CASSLRRGPDNEQFF
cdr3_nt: TGTGCCAGCAGCTTACGGCGGGGGCCGGACAATGAGCAGTTCTTC

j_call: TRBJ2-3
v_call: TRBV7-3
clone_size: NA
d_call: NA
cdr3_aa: CASSSSSTDTQYF
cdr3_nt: TGTGCCAGCAGCTCTTCTAGCACAGATACGCAGTATTTT

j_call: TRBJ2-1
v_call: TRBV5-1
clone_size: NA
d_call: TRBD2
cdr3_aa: CASRASGGNNEQFF
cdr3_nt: TGCGCCAGCAGGGCTAGCGGGGGAAACAATGAGCAGTTCTTC

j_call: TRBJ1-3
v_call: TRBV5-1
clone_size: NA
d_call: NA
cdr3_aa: CASSAWTGRGGNTIYF
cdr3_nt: TGCGCCAGCAGCGCCTGGACGGGAAGAGGTGGAAACACCATATATTTT

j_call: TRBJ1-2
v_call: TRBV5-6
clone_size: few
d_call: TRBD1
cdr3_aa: CASSRTGLYGYTF
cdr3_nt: TGTGCCAGCAGCAGGACAGGGCTCTATGGCTACACCTTC

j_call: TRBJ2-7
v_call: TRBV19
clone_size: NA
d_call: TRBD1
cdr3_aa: CASSISGTAYYEQYF
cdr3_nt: TGTGCCAGTAGTATATCCGGGACAGCATACTACGAGCAGTACTTC

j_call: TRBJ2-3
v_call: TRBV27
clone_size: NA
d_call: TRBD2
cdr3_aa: CASSLRYTVRGIADTQYF
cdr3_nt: TGTGCCAGCAGTTTACGATATACTGTGCGGGGGATAGCAGATACGCAGTATTTT

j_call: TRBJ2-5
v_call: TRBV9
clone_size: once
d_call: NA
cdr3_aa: CASSVESSATQYF
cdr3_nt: TGTGCCAGCAGCGTAGAGTCTAGCGCTACCCAGTACTTC

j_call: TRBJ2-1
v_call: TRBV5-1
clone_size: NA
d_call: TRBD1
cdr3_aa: CASSLQGEYNEQFF
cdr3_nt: TGCGCCAGCAGCTTACAGGGGGAATACAATGAGCAGTTCTTC

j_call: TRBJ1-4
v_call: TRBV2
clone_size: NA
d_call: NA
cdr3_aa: CASSETAGTNEKLFF
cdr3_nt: TGTGCCAGCAGTGAAACGGCAGGAACGAATGAAAAACTGTTTTTT

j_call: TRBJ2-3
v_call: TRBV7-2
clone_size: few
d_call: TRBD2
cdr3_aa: CASSLGSGRVTDTQYF
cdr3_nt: TGTGCCAGCAGCTTAGGGAGCGGGAGGGTCACAGATACGCAGTATTTT

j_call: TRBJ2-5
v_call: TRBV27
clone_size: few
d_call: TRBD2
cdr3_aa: CASSLTSGGKQETQYF
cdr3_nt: TGTGCCAGCAGCCTGACTAGCGGGGGAAAACAAGAGACCCAGTACTTC

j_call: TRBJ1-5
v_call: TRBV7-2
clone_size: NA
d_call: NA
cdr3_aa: CASSLQTGTGQPQHF
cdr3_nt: TGTGCCAGCAGCTTACAAACAGGGACGGGTCAGCCCCAGCATTTT

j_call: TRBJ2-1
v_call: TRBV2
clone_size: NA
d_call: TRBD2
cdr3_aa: CASKGLAGIYEQFF
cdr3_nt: TGTGCCAGCAAAGGTCTAGCGGGGATCTATGAGCAGTTCTTC

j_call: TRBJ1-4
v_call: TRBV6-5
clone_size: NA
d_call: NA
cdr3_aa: CASSYSNGGKGEKLFF
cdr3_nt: TGTGCCAGCAGTTACTCGAATGGGGGCAAAGGCGAAAAACTGTTTTTT

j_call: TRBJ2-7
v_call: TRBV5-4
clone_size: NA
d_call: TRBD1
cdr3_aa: CASSPSTGPSYEQYF
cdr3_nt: TGTGCCAGCAGCCCTTCGACAGGGCCGTCCTACGAGCAGTACTTC

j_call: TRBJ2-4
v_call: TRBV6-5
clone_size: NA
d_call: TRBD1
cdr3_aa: CASSYRGQGSGIQYF
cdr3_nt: TGTGCCAGCAGTTACCGCGGACAGGGATCGGGCATTCAGTACTTC

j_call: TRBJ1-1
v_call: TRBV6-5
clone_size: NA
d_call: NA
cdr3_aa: CASSYSGGRVEAFF
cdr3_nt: TGTGCCAGCAGTTACTCGGGAGGGAGAGTTGAAGCTTTCTTT

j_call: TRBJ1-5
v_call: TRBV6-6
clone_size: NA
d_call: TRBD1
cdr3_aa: CASSYSTGGEPQHF
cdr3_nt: TGTGCCAGCAGTTATTCAACAGGGGGCGAGCCCCAGCATTTT

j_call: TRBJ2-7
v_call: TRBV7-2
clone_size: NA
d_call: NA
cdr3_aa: CASSLGQGLNEQYF
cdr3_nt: TGTGCCAGCAGCTTAGGTCAGGGTCTCAACGAGCAGTACTTC

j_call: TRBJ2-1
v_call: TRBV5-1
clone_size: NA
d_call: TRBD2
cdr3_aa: CASSLGTSGSYNEQFF
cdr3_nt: TGCGCCAGCAGCTTGGGGACTAGCGGCTCCTACAATGAGCAGTTCTTC

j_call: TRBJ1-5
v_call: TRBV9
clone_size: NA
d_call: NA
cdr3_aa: CASSVLSNQPQHF
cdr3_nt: TGTGCCAGCAGCGTCCTCAGCAATCAGCCCCAGCATTTT

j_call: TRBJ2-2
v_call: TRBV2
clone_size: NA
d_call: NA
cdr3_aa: CASSVQGPGELFF
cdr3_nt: TGTGCCAGCAGTGTTCAGGGCCCCGGGGAGCTGTTTTTT

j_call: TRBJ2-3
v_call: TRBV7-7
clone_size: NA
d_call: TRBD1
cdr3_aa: CASSSGLTGGTDTQYF
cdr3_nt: TGTGCCAGCAGCTCGGGCCTGACAGGGGGCACAGATACGCAGTATTTT

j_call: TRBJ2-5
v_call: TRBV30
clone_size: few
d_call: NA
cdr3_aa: CAWSKGQGEETQYF
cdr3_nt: TGTGCCTGGAGCAAAGGCCAGGGTGAAGAGACCCAGTACTTC

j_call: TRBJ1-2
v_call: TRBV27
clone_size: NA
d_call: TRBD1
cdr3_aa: CASSLTGGIGYGYTF
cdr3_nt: TGTGCCAGCAGTTTAACAGGGGGCATCGGCTATGGCTACACCTTC

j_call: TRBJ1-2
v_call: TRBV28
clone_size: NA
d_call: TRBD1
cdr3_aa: CASSSDRGRLVGGYTF
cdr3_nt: TGTGCCAGCAGCTCGGACAGGGGGCGCTTAGTCGGTGGCTACACCTTC

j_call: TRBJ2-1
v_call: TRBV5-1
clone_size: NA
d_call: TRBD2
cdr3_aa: CASSAGTSGNEQFF
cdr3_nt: TGCGCCAGCAGCGCCGGGACTAGCGGGAATGAGCAGTTCTTC